This is a list of T cell receptor beta chains from one sample in a study of blood T cells in healthy people across ages. TCRdb re-called the 5' RACE reads through MiXCR, storing one row per CDR3 protein. The sample consists of over a million distinct CDR3 sequences, roughly two fifths of them appearing once. The material sequenced was blood. The receptors were gathered from a woman aged 18 to 35 in good health. The CDR3 runs from the conserved cysteine through the conserved F or W. Each record gives: D gene, clone size, J gene, V gene, CDR3 DNA, CDR3 protein. A D gene is named only where the DNA matches it firmly. Size is omitted from some rows. Given values are once, few, many or a class for expanded clones.

d_call: TRBD2; clone_size: once; j_call: TRBJ2-1; v_call: TRBV20-1; cdr3_nt: TGCAGTGCTAGAAGCCTGTCTAGCGGACGGATGGGTAATGAGCAGTTCTTC; cdr3_aa: CSARSLSSGRMGNEQFF
d_call: NA; clone_size: NA; j_call: TRBJ2-5; v_call: TRBV12-3/TRBV12-4; cdr3_nt: TGTGCCAGCAGTCCCTCGGGGGGCTGGGAGACCCAGTACTTC; cdr3_aa: CASSPSGGWETQYF
d_call: TRBD2; clone_size: NA; j_call: TRBJ2-2; v_call: TRBV20-1; cdr3_nt: TGCAGTGCTAGAGCGGAACCGGGACTAGCGACCGGGGAGCTGTTTTTT; cdr3_aa: CSARAEPGLATGELFF
d_call: TRBD1; clone_size: few; j_call: TRBJ1-4; v_call: TRBV7-9; cdr3_nt: TGTGCCAGCAGCTTCAGGGGGGGGTATGAAAAACTGTTTTTT; cdr3_aa: CASSFRGGYEKLFF
d_call: TRBD2; clone_size: NA; j_call: TRBJ2-5; v_call: TRBV7-7; cdr3_nt: TGTGCTAGCAGCTTAGAGTCTGCGGGAGGAGGGGAGACCCAGTACTTC; cdr3_aa: CASSLESAGGGETQYF
d_call: TRBD2; clone_size: few; j_call: TRBJ2-5; v_call: TRBV10-3; cdr3_nt: TGTGCCATCGGGGGTGGACTAGCTATTTCAGAGACCCAGTACTTC; cdr3_aa: CAIGGGLAISETQYF
d_call: NA; clone_size: NA; j_call: TRBJ1-1; v_call: TRBV6-1; cdr3_nt: TGTGCCAGCAGTTGGGACGGAAGAAAACTCAACACTGAAGCTTTCTTT; cdr3_aa: CASSWDGRKLNTEAFF
d_call: TRBD2; clone_size: many; j_call: TRBJ2-1; v_call: TRBV11-1; cdr3_nt: TGTGCCAGCAGCCAGCGGACTAGCGTATATTTCGGTGAGCAGTTCTTC; cdr3_aa: CASSQRTSVYFGEQFF
d_call: NA; clone_size: NA; j_call: TRBJ2-1; v_call: TRBV9; cdr3_nt: TGTGCCAGCGGCGTAGGGAGGGGGGGTTACAATGAGCAGTTCTTC; cdr3_aa: CASGVGRGGYNEQFF
d_call: NA; clone_size: NA; j_call: TRBJ2-7; v_call: TRBV11-2; cdr3_nt: TGTGTCAGCAGCTTATGGGGGGGCTCGACCTACGAGCAGTACTTC; cdr3_aa: CVSSLWGGSTYEQYF
d_call: TRBD1; clone_size: NA; j_call: TRBJ1-1; v_call: TRBV29-1; cdr3_nt: TGCAGCGTACGTCCTCAGGGGGCCATTGAAGCTTTCTTT; cdr3_aa: CSVRPQGAIEAFF
d_call: NA; clone_size: NA; j_call: TRBJ2-2; v_call: TRBV7-3; cdr3_nt: TGTGCCAGCAGCTTTTCGTCGACCGGGGAGCTGTTTTTT; cdr3_aa: CASSFSSTGELFF
d_call: NA; clone_size: few; j_call: TRBJ2-3; v_call: TRBV20-1; cdr3_nt: TGCAGTGCTCCCCCCGAGGGCGGCGGCACAGATACGCAGTATTTT; cdr3_aa: CSAPPEGGGTDTQYF
d_call: TRBD2; clone_size: many; j_call: TRBJ2-5; v_call: TRBV27; cdr3_nt: TGTGCCAGCAGCGGGGGGTACCAAGAGACCCAGTACTTC; cdr3_aa: CASSGGYQETQYF
d_call: NA; clone_size: NA; j_call: TRBJ2-2; v_call: TRBV7-8; cdr3_nt: TGTGCCAGCAGGATGGGGCGGTTGGGCACCGGGGAGCTGTTTTTT; cdr3_aa: CASRMGRLGTGELFF
d_call: TRBD2; clone_size: NA; j_call: TRBJ2-1; v_call: TRBV12-3/TRBV12-4; cdr3_nt: TGTGCCAGCAGCCTTCCCGGGACTAGCTTTTACAATGAGCAGTTCTTC; cdr3_aa: CASSLPGTSFYNEQFF
d_call: TRBD2; clone_size: few; j_call: TRBJ2-1; v_call: TRBV7-9; cdr3_nt: TGTGCCAGCAGCCGGACTAGCGGGGGGCTTTTTTTCAATGAGCAGTTCTTC; cdr3_aa: CASSRTSGGLFFNEQFF
d_call: TRBD1; clone_size: few; j_call: TRBJ2-1; v_call: TRBV6-1; cdr3_nt: TGTGCCAGCAGTAAAGGACAGGGGAGCTCCTACAATGAGCAGTTCTTC; cdr3_aa: CASSKGQGSSYNEQFF
d_call: TRBD2; clone_size: few; j_call: TRBJ2-3; v_call: TRBV2; cdr3_nt: TGTGCCAGCAGGGGACTAGGCGGGAGAGGGGCGCAGTATTTT; cdr3_aa: CASRGLGGRGAQYF
d_call: TRBD1; clone_size: NA; j_call: TRBJ1-4; v_call: TRBV2; cdr3_nt: TGTGCCACCATTGGGACAGGGGATGCAAAACTGTTTTTT; cdr3_aa: CATIGTGDAKLFF
d_call: NA; clone_size: NA; j_call: TRBJ2-3; v_call: TRBV15; cdr3_nt: TGTGCCACCATCCCAAGTTGGGGCACAGATACGCAGTATTTT; cdr3_aa: CATIPSWGTDTQYF
d_call: NA; clone_size: NA; j_call: TRBJ1-1; v_call: TRBV7-9; cdr3_nt: TGTGCCAGCTCTGGAAAGGAGAACACTGAAGCTTTCTTT; cdr3_aa: CASSGKENTEAFF
d_call: NA; clone_size: NA; j_call: TRBJ2-5; v_call: TRBV4-3; cdr3_nt: TGCGCCAGCAGTCATAGCGGAACAACCAGAGAGACCCAGTACTTC; cdr3_aa: CASSHSGTTRETQYF
d_call: TRBD1; clone_size: NA; j_call: TRBJ1-3; v_call: TRBV10-3; cdr3_nt: TGTGCCATCAGTCCGGGACAGGTTTTTTATGGAAACACCATATATTTT; cdr3_aa: CAISPGQVFYGNTIYF
d_call: NA; clone_size: NA; j_call: TRBJ1-2; v_call: TRBV6-2/TRBV6-3; cdr3_nt: TGTGCCAGCAGTTACGTCGGGGCGGTCTATGGCTACACCTTC; cdr3_aa: CASSYVGAVYGYTF
d_call: TRBD2; clone_size: few; j_call: TRBJ2-3; v_call: TRBV29-1; cdr3_nt: TGCAGCGTAGCCGGGAGGGTTAGCACAGATACGCAGTATTTT; cdr3_aa: CSVAGRVSTDTQYF
d_call: NA; clone_size: few; j_call: TRBJ2-7; v_call: TRBV20-1; cdr3_nt: TGCAGTGCCGAGGGGCCGACCTACGAGCAGTACTTC; cdr3_aa: CSAEGPTYEQYF
d_call: NA; clone_size: NA; j_call: TRBJ1-5; v_call: TRBV7-9; cdr3_nt: TGTGCCAGCTCGGGGGTGGCCCGGGATCAGCCCCAGCATTTT; cdr3_aa: CASSGVARDQPQHF
d_call: NA; clone_size: NA; j_call: TRBJ1-2; v_call: TRBV20-1; cdr3_nt: TGCAGTGCTAGAGATGTCAGTCATGGCTACACCTTC; cdr3_aa: CSARDVSHGYTF
d_call: TRBD1; clone_size: once; j_call: TRBJ1-1; v_call: TRBV5-1; cdr3_nt: TGCGCCAGCAGCCTCTCCGACAGGGTAGAGACCCAGTACTTT; cdr3_aa: CASSLSDRVETQYF
d_call: TRBD2; clone_size: NA; j_call: TRBJ2-7; v_call: TRBV12-3/TRBV12-4; cdr3_nt: TGTGCCAGCAGCCCCTCGGGAGCGGGATTTGATGAGCAGTACTTC; cdr3_aa: CASSPSGAGFDEQYF
d_call: NA; clone_size: NA; j_call: TRBJ2-5; v_call: TRBV28; cdr3_nt: TGTGCCAGCAGTCCGATCCGGGACGTTAAAAGGGACAATGAGCAGTACTTC; cdr3_aa: CASSPIRDVKRDNEQYF
d_call: NA; clone_size: once; j_call: TRBJ2-4; v_call: TRBV20-1; cdr3_nt: TGCGGTGCCCCCCCCACTCATGCAAACATTCAGTACTTC; cdr3_aa: CGAPPTHANIQYF
d_call: NA; clone_size: many; j_call: TRBJ2-3; v_call: TRBV7-2; cdr3_nt: TGTGCCAGCAGCTTAAGGGGGGAAACAGATACGCAGTATTTT; cdr3_aa: CASSLRGETDTQYF
d_call: NA; clone_size: NA; j_call: TRBJ1-1; v_call: TRBV20-1; cdr3_nt: TGCAGTGCTAACAGAGGGAACTTGAACACTGAAGCTTTCTTT; cdr3_aa: CSANRGNLNTEAFF
d_call: TRBD2; clone_size: NA; j_call: TRBJ2-5; v_call: TRBV27; cdr3_nt: TGTGCCAGCCGAGGAGGCGGGAGCTCCACAGGGACCCAGTACTTC; cdr3_aa: CASRGGGSSTGTQYF
d_call: NA; clone_size: NA; j_call: TRBJ2-5; v_call: TRBV29-1; cdr3_nt: TGCAGCGTCCGGGCTCGGAGAGGATACCAAGAGACCCAGTACTTC; cdr3_aa: CSVRARRGYQETQYF
d_call: NA; clone_size: NA; j_call: TRBJ2-2; v_call: TRBV12-3/TRBV12-4; cdr3_nt: TGTGCCAGCCTCGAGGGGTCAGCGAACACCGGGGAGCTGTTTTTT; cdr3_aa: CASLEGSANTGELFF
d_call: TRBD2; clone_size: NA; j_call: TRBJ2-1; v_call: TRBV24-1; cdr3_nt: TGTGCCACCAGTGATTTGGTTAGCGGGCACAATGAGCAGTTCTTC; cdr3_aa: CATSDLVSGHNEQFF
d_call: TRBD2; clone_size: NA; j_call: TRBJ2-1; v_call: TRBV7-9; cdr3_nt: TGTGCCAGCAGCTCCAGCTTTGGCGGGAGGGTCTCCTACAATGAGCAGTTCTTC; cdr3_aa: CASSSSFGGRVSYNEQFF
d_call: NA; clone_size: NA; j_call: TRBJ1-1; v_call: TRBV4-3; cdr3_nt: TGCGCCAGCAGCCAAGTCTTCGGGGGTGAAGCTTTCTTT; cdr3_aa: CASSQVFGGEAFF
d_call: NA; clone_size: NA; j_call: TRBJ2-1; v_call: TRBV7-8; cdr3_nt: TGTGCCAGCAGCCCCGTAAAAGGGCCCTCCTACAATGAGCAGTTCTTC; cdr3_aa: CASSPVKGPSYNEQFF
d_call: TRBD1; clone_size: few; j_call: TRBJ2-2; v_call: TRBV12-5; cdr3_nt: TGTGCTAGTGGTTTGGGTGTTGGGACAGGGGTGACCGGGGAGCTGTTTTTT; cdr3_aa: CASGLGVGTGVTGELFF
d_call: TRBD1; clone_size: NA; j_call: TRBJ2-7; v_call: TRBV9; cdr3_nt: TGTGCCAGCAGTGACACCGGGACAGGGGTGTACAATGAGCAGTACTTC; cdr3_aa: CASSDTGTGVYNEQYF
d_call: NA; clone_size: many; j_call: TRBJ2-1; v_call: TRBV12-3/TRBV12-4; cdr3_nt: TGTGCCAGCAGTTTACGAGCGAGCTCCTACAATGAGCAGTTCTTC; cdr3_aa: CASSLRASSYNEQFF
d_call: NA; clone_size: NA; j_call: TRBJ2-3; v_call: TRBV7-2; cdr3_nt: TGTGCCAGCAGCTTAGCGTGGCTCGACCTTATCACTAGCACAGATACGCAGTATTTT; cdr3_aa: CASSLAWLDLITSTDTQYF
d_call: NA; clone_size: NA; j_call: TRBJ2-3; v_call: TRBV19; cdr3_nt: TGTGCCAGTAGTGTCTTCGATACGCAGTATTTT; cdr3_aa: CASSVFDTQYF
d_call: TRBD2; clone_size: NA; j_call: TRBJ2-7; v_call: TRBV20-1; cdr3_nt: TGCAGTGCCATTCCGCGGACTAGCGGAACCTACGAGCAGTACTTC; cdr3_aa: CSAIPRTSGTYEQYF
d_call: NA; clone_size: few; j_call: TRBJ1-1; v_call: TRBV7-3; cdr3_nt: TGTGCCAGCAGCTTAACGGGCCTGCCCAGAAAGAAAAGGTGGACTGAAGCTTTCTTT; cdr3_aa: CASSLTGLPRKKRWTEAFF
d_call: NA; clone_size: NA; j_call: TRBJ1-1; v_call: TRBV25-1; cdr3_nt: TGTGCCAGCAGTGAACAGGTCGTTGGGACTGAAGCTTTCTTT; cdr3_aa: CASSEQVVGTEAFF
d_call: TRBD2; clone_size: few; j_call: TRBJ2-7; v_call: TRBV9; cdr3_nt: TGTGCCAGCAGCGTCGGCCCGGGACTAGCGGGAGAAGTACACGAGCAGTACTTC; cdr3_aa: CASSVGPGLAGEVHEQYF
d_call: NA; clone_size: NA; j_call: TRBJ2-1; v_call: TRBV10-3; cdr3_nt: TGTGCCATCAGTGAGGTCCATCAGGAGGGTTCTTACAATGAGCAGTTCTTC; cdr3_aa: CAISEVHQEGSYNEQFF
d_call: NA; clone_size: few; j_call: TRBJ2-1; v_call: TRBV6-5; cdr3_nt: TGTGCCAGCAGCCCCAGTGCGGAGACCTACAATGAGCAGTTCTTC; cdr3_aa: CASSPSAETYNEQFF
d_call: NA; clone_size: few; j_call: TRBJ1-2; v_call: TRBV7-2; cdr3_nt: TGTGCCAGCAGCTTAGTGGATCGGTATGGCTACACCTTC; cdr3_aa: CASSLVDRYGYTF
d_call: NA; clone_size: once; j_call: TRBJ1-4; v_call: TRBV25-1; cdr3_nt: TGTGCCAGCAGTGAACTTCATGAAAAACTGTTTTTT; cdr3_aa: CASSELHEKLFF
d_call: NA; clone_size: NA; j_call: TRBJ1-4; v_call: TRBV20-1; cdr3_nt: TGCAGTGCTAAATCCAGTATCAGGGAAAAACTGTTTTTT; cdr3_aa: CSAKSSIREKLFF
d_call: TRBD1; clone_size: NA; j_call: TRBJ1-1; v_call: TRBV7-2; cdr3_nt: TGTGCCAGCAGCGTGACAGGGGGCAGCACTGAAGCTTTCTTT; cdr3_aa: CASSVTGGSTEAFF